This T cell receptor (beta chain) was found in a study of T cells in Graves' hyperthyroidism and ophthalmopathy. Diagnoses used clinical symptoms, serum thyroxine and TRAb, thyroid ultrasound and orbital computed tomography. PBMCs came from over 8.5 ml fresh peripheral blood. V was pared by 0 bases and J by 1 base, with 10 bases between. The CDR3 is 15 amino acids. The germline V gene has CDR1 SGHNT and CDR2 YYREEE (reference sequence). TCR beta CDR3 regions were amplified from RNA transcripts. When the TCR CDR3 underwent first-round RT-PCR, the HTBI primer set was used. TCRdb reprocessed the multiplex PCR reads with MiXCR, giving one entry per CDR3 protein. The sample carries 700,000 or so distinct CDR3 sequences, 16% recorded once. On this clonotype: The antigen is undetermined.

Study-wide results and caveats: Peripheral blood also featured most of the thyroid clonotypes expanded above 0.001. In simple terms, a model built on 13 V-J features told ophthalmopathy apart from stable hyperthyroidism.

The rearrangement uses TRBV5-4 and TRBJ2-5; D not certain. This receptor was identified in a man between 18 and 29 years old with Graves' hyperthyroidism. Sequenced material: blood. The CDR3 is CASSLGAELQETQYF. CDR3 sequence (DNA): TGTGCCAGCAGCTTGGGTGCAGAACTCCAAGAGACCCAGTACTTC.